Each of the 27 T cell receptor beta chains below was sequenced from the same sample in a study of Ad26.COV2.S vaccination and SARS-CoV-2 variants. Libraries were prepared by immunoSEQ multiplex PCR; TCRdb keeps only in-frame clonotypes and omits some of them. The table shows hundreds of thousands of clones, with more than 75% occurring only once. The treatment denotes: roughly 18 received Ad26.COV2.S at low or high dose, single or two shots; about 5 received placebo; per-sample allocation not given. At day 63 after the first vaccine or placebo injection, samples were drawn. The sample in question was peripheral blood, obtained in a trial of Ad26.COV2.S vaccine versus placebo. These receptors came from a person between 18 and 60 years old who received the Ad26.COV2.S COVID-19 vaccine or a placebo.

V is TRBV5-6 and J is TRBJ2-5; D not certain. The germline V gene encodes CDR1 SGHDT and CDR2 YYEEEE. Trimming stripped 5 bases from V and 2 bases from J, with 4 bases between. The CDR3 has 11 amino acids. The chain's CDR3 is CASSQQETQYF. The CDR3 region has the DNA TGTGCCAGCAGTCAGCAAGAGACCCAGTACTTC.

V is TRBV27 and J is TRBJ2-5; D is ambiguous. CDR3 size: 11 residues. Trimming removed 3 bases at V and 4 bases at J, with 3 bases between. Germline CDR1 and CDR2: MNHEY and SMNVEV (reference sequence). Here the CDR3 reads CASSFLETQYF. The CDR3 bases are TGTGCCAGCAGTTTCTTAGAGACCCAGTACTTC.

The chain employs TRBV7-9 and TRBJ2-7, with D unclear. The CDR3 loop spans 16 amino acids. V lost 0 bases and J lost 0, with 12 bases in between. CDR1 is SEHNR, CDR2 FQNEAQ, per germline (reference sequence). The CDR3 loop reads CASSLAYGLPSYEQYF. The DNA for the CDR3 is TGTGCCAGCAGCTTAGCGTACGGGCTACCCTCCTACGAGCAGTACTTC. Full variable domain (remainder filled in from reference TRBV7-9 and TRBJ2-7): DTGVSQNPRHKITKRGQNVTFRCDPISEHNRLYWYRQTLGQGPEFLTYFQNEAQLEKSRLLSDRFSAERPKGSFSTLEIQRTEQGDSAMYLCASSLAYGLPSYEQYFGPGTRLTVT.

Only a few counts were recorded for this clone. The chain has TRBV12-5 and TRBJ2-2; D gene unclear. Trimming left V 3 bases short and J 5 bases short, with 4 bases between. The CDR3 length is 12 residues. Germline V CDR1 and CDR2: LGHNT, FRNRAP. The CDR3 sequence: CASGFETGELFF. The CDR3 coding sequence is TGTGCTAGTGGTTTTGAAACCGGGGAGCTGTTTTTT.

This clone was seen only a few times. Other DNA sequences in the sample encode the same CDR3. V usage is TRBV12-3 or TRBV12-4 and J usage is TRBJ1-2, with D uncertain. Trimming removed 3 bases at V and 3 bases at J, with 5 bases between. This CDR3 is built from 12 residues. CDR3 loop: CASSFRDYGYTF. In DNA, the CDR3 is TGTGCCAGCAGTTTCCGGGACTATGGCTACACCTTC.

This clone was seen once. This chain joins TRBV11-2 and TRBJ2-7; tentatively, D is TRBD1 or TRBD2 (5 bases each). The germline V and J ends were trimmed by 4 bases and 3 bases, with 13 bases remaining between them. The CDR3 consists of 14 residues. CDR1 is SGHAT, CDR2 FQNNGV, per germline. The chain's CDR3 is CASSSWDASYEQYF. DNA for the CDR3: TGTGCCAGCAGCTCATGGGACGCAAGCTACGAGCAGTACTTC. The full variable domain, with the rest looked up from reference TRBV11-2 and TRBJ2-7, is EAGVAQSPRYKIIEKRQSVAFWCNPISGHATLYWYQQILGQGPKLLIQFQNNGVVDDSQLPKDRFSAERLKGVDSTLKIQPAKLEDSAVYLCASSSWDASYEQYFGPGTRLTVT.

The chain links TRBV24-1 to TRBJ1-1; D is perhaps TRBD1 (6 bases). The CDR3 spans 10 residues. CDR1 and CDR2 from the germline V gene are KGHDR and SFDVKD. Trimming took off 11 bases at V and 9 bases at J, with 12 bases between the two ends. As DNA, the CDR3 is TGTGCCAAACTCGACAGGAAAGCTTTCTTT. Translating gives CAKLDRKAFF.

The chain carries TRBV24-1 and TRBJ2-2; D not resolved. Germline V gene sequence: CDR1 KGHDR, CDR2 SFDVKD. The V end was cut by 7 bases, the J end by 0 bases, with 11 bases between. CDR3 length: 15 residues. Written as DNA, the CDR3 is TGTGCCACCAGCAAGTCGGTGACGAACACCGGGGAGCTGTTTTTT. The encoded protein is CATSKSVTNTGELFF.

This clone was seen more than once but under ten times. The rearrangement links TRBV19 to TRBJ2-1; D gene unclear. Germline V CDR1 and CDR2: LNHDA, SQIVND (reference sequence). This CDR3 contains 14 residues. Trimming removed 3 bases at V and 2 bases at J, with 8 bases between. CDR3 bases: TGTGCCAGTAGTATTGGAGAAGCCTACAATGAGCAGTTCTTC. Residues: CASSIGEAYNEQFF.

The chain uses TRBV10-2 and TRBJ2-3, with 8 positions matching TRBD2. This CDR3 is 16 amino acids long. V was pared by 8 bases and J by 1 base, with 11 bases of the junction left unmatched. The germline V gene has CDR1 WSHSY and CDR2 SAAADI. The CDR3 DNA sequence: TGCGCCAGCCGAGATGGCGGGGGGTCCCGCACAGATACGCAGTATTTT. This codes for CASRDGGGSRTDTQYF.

This clone came up a few times. This chain joins TRBV5-4 and TRBJ1-6; maybe TRBD1 (5 bases). The germline gives CDR1 SGHNT, CDR2 YYREEE (reference sequence). V was trimmed by 2 bases and J by 3 bases, leaving 6 bases between them. CDR3 length: 14 residues. Written as DNA, the CDR3 is TGTGCCAGCAGCTTCAGGGACTATAATTCACCCCTCCACTTT. The encoded protein is CASSFRDYNSPLHF. Full variable domain (rest looked up from reference TRBV5-4 and TRBJ1-6): ETGVTQSPTHLIKTRGQQVTLRCSSQSGHNTVSWYQQALGQGPQFIFQYYREEENGRGNFPPRFSGLQFPNYSSELNVNALELDDSALYLCASSFRDYNSPLHFGNGTRLTVT.

The table lists this clone with a count of one. V usage is TRBV7-6 and J usage is TRBJ2-7; 9 nucleotides match TRBD1. The CDR3 has 16 amino acids. CDR1 is SGHVS and CDR2 is FNYEAQ in the germline V gene. The trim removed 1 base at V and 4 bases at J, leaving 8 bases unmatched. CDR3 nucleotide sequence: TGTGCCAGCAGCTTAGTTCAACCGGGACAGGGTTACGAGCAGTACTTC. Protein product: CASSLVQPGQGYEQYF.

This clone was seen just once. The chain carries TRBV28 and TRBJ1-5, with D maybe TRBD1 (5 bases). V dropped 0 bases and J dropped 1 base, with 13 bases sitting between them. Germline CDR1 and CDR2: MDHEN and SYDVKM. The CDR3 has 17 amino acids. CDR3 loop: CASSLWPRRGSNQPQHF. In DNA form, the CDR3 reads TGTGCCAGCAGTTTATGGCCCCGACGGGGGAGCAATCAGCCCCAGCATTTT.

This sequence joins TRBV11-2 and TRBJ2-1; 9 bases match TRBD2. Per germline, CDR1 SGHAT and CDR2 FQNNGV. This CDR3 has 15 residues. V shed 0 bases, J shed 15 bases, and the junction held 12 bases outside the gene matches. CDR3: CASSLDVAGVSYAFF. CDR3 bases: TGTGCCAGCAGCTTAGATGTAGCGGGAGTTTCTTACGCGTTCTTC.

Comment on this clone: This specimen includes other DNA sequences encoding the same CDR3. J is TRBJ1-6 and V is TRBV3-1 (or the pseudogene TRBV3-2); tentative D call: TRBD1 (6 bases). The CDR3 runs to 16 residues. CDR1 and CDR2 (germline): LGHDT, YNNKEL (reference sequence). V lost 0 bases and J 6 bases, leaving 12 bases between the germline ends. CDR3 amino acids: CASSQDGGRGNSPLHF. In nucleotides, the CDR3 is TGTGCCAGCAGCCAAGATGGGGGCAGGGGTAATTCACCCCTCCACTTT.

The genes are TRBV6-6 and TRBJ2-2; D call uncertain. V was trimmed by 0 bases and J by 5 bases, leaving 4 bases between them. The CDR3 sequence is 13 residues long. Germline V lookup: CDR1 MNHNY, CDR2 SVGAGI (reference sequence). This CDR3 is CASSYSSTGELFF. CDR3 nucleotides: TGTGCCAGCAGTTACTCCTCTACCGGGGAGCTGTTTTTT.

The chain employs TRBV30 and TRBJ2-5, with 7 bases matching TRBD1. V trimming: 5 bases; J trimming: 3 bases; junction bases outside the gene matches: 12. The CDR3 is 15 residues long. Germline CDR1 reads GTSNPN; CDR2 reads SVGIG (reference sequence). The CDR3 nucleotides read TGTGCCTGGGAGGACCCTGGGACAGCGAAAGAGACCCAGTACTTC. Amino acids: CAWEDPGTAKETQYF.

This clone was counted between two and nine times. The V gene is TRBV9, the J gene TRBJ2-5; perhaps D is TRBD1 or TRBD2 (5 bases each). Between the trimmed V and J ends, which lost 4 bases and 1 base, there was a span of 14 bases. CDR1 is SGDLS and CDR2 is YYNGEE in the germline V gene. This CDR3 is built from 15 residues. CDR3 sequence (DNA): TGTGCCAGCAGCTCCCTCGGGGCAGTCCAAGAGACCCAGTACTTC. Amino acids: CASSSLGAVQETQYF.

This chain uses TRBV10-2 with TRBJ1-2; D is perhaps TRBD1 (6 bases). From germline, CDR1 is WSHSY and CDR2 SAAADI. Trimming took 3 bases from V and 8 from J, leaving 13 bases between them. The CDR3 runs 13 residues. The CDR3 sequence is CASSDGGALGYTF. DNA for the CDR3: TGCGCCAGCAGTGACGGGGGGGCCTTGGGCTACACCTTC.

The V gene is TRBV27, the J gene TRBJ1-2; 8 bases map to TRBD1. This CDR3 is built from 16 residues. Per the germline V gene, CDR1 is MNHEY and CDR2 is SMNVEV (reference sequence). V dropped 7 bases and J dropped 8; count of bases not matched to a gene: 18. CDR3 in DNA: TGTGCCAGCACCACAACCCGTCTCGGACAGGGTCAGGGCTACACCTTC. Its protein is CASTTTRLGQGQGYTF.

V gene TRBV20-1 combines with J gene TRBJ2-1, with TRBD2 identical over 8 bases. V lost 3 bases, J lost 0 bases, and 13 bases stayed unmatched. The CDR3 contains 18 residues. Per the germline V gene, CDR1 is DFQATT and CDR2 is SNEGSKA (reference sequence). In nucleotides, the CDR3 is TGCAGTGCTAGTGGGCCCCGACGGGGGGGAAGCTCCTACAATGAGCAGTTCTTC. Translation gives CSASGPRRGGSSYNEQFF.

The chain carries TRBV6-6 and TRBJ2-5, with D hard to call. Germline V gene sequence: CDR1 MNHNY, CDR2 SVGAGI (reference sequence). Trimming took 3 bases from V and 5 from J, leaving 10 bases between them. The CDR3 is 13 amino acids. The CDR3 spells CASSYIFGETQYF. The CDR3 DNA is TGTGCCAGCAGTTATATCTTCGGGGAGACCCAGTACTTC.

Only a few counts were recorded for this clone. V usage is TRBV5-6 and J usage is TRBJ2-7; no definite D call. The CDR3 has 11 amino acids. Trimming stripped 0 bases from V and 9 bases from J, with 7 bases between. In germline, CDR1 is SGHDT, CDR2 YYEEEE. CDR3 sequence: CASSLGDWQYF. For the CDR3, the DNA is TGTGCCAGCAGCTTGGGGGATTGGCAGTACTTC. Variable domain in full (rest from reference TRBV5-6 and TRBJ2-7): DAGVTQSPTHLIKTRGQQVTLRCSPKSGHDTVSWYQQALGQGPQFIFQYYEEEERQRGNFPDRFSGHQFPNYSSELNVNALLLGDSALYLCASSLGDWQYFGPGTRLTVT.

This chain joins TRBV5-1 and TRBJ2-6, with 7 bases identical to TRBD1. Per germline, CDR1 SGHRS and CDR2 YFSETQ. The V segment lost 4 bases and the J segment 0 bases; nucleotides outside the gene matches: 4. This CDR3 contains 16 residues. The CDR3 loop is CASSRTGVSGANVLTF. The CDR3 coding sequence is TGCGCCAGCAGCAGGACAGGAGTCTCTGGGGCCAACGTCCTGACTTTC. Together with reference TRBV5-1 and TRBJ2-6, the CDR3 gives the full variable domain: KAGVTQTPRYLIKTRGQQVTLSCSPISGHRSVSWYQQTPGQGLQFLFEYFSETQRNKGNFPGRFSGRQFSNSRSEMNVSTLELGDSALYLCASSRTGVSGANVLTFGAGSRLTVL.

This chain joins TRBV4-1 and TRBJ2-3; a weak D match, TRBD2 (5 bases). The germline CDR1 and CDR2 sequences are MGHRA and YSYEKL. The ends were cut back, 1 base at V and 1 base at J, with 9 bases in the middle. The CDR3 has 15 residues. CDR3 nucleotide sequence: TGCGCCAGCAGCCAAGGATGGGGAGGCACAGATACGCAGTATTTT. Translating gives CASSQGWGGTDTQYF.

V is TRBV5-4 and J is TRBJ2-7; D might be TRBD1 (5 bases). The germline V gene has CDR1 SGHNT and CDR2 YYREEE (reference sequence). V was shortened by 4 bases and J by 3 bases, with 17 bases between the two germline ends. This CDR3 is 15 amino acids long. CDR3 in DNA: TGTGCCAGCAGCACCCAAAGGGGCCAGTTCTACGAGCAGTACTTC. Translation gives CASSTQRGQFYEQYF.

This chain joins TRBV24-1 and TRBJ2-2, with TRBD2 matching 16 bases. The junction had 10 bases not matched to a gene; V was cut back by 4 bases and J by 3 bases. This CDR3 has 20 amino acids. The V gene's germline CDR1 is KGHDR and CDR2 SFDVKD. CDR3 protein: CATSEPPGTSGREYTGELFF. The CDR3 nucleotides read TGTGCCACCAGTGAACCTCCCGGGACTAGCGGGAGGGAATACACCGGGGAGCTGTTTTTT.